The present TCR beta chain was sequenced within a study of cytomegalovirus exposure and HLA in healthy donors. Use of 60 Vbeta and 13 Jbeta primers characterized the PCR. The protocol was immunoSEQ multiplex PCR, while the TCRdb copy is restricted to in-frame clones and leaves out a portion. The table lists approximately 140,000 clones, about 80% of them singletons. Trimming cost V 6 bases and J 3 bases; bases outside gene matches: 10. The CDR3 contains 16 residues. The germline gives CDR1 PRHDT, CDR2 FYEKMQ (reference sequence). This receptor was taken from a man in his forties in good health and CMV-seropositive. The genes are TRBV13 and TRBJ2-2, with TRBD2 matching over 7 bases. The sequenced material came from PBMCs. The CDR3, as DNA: TGTGCCAGCAGTCATCTTAGCGGGTCTTACACCGGGGAGCTGTTTTTT. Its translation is CASSHLSGSYTGELFF.